This TCR beta chain emerged from a study of OX40 agonist ivuxolimab in advanced cancers. The germline V and J ends were trimmed by 2 bases and 6 bases, with 12 bases remaining between them. In germline, CDR1 is SGHVS, CDR2 FNYEAQ. The CDR3 runs 14 residues. This table comes from immunoSEQ multiplex PCR, and its TCRdb copy is limited to in-frame clones, with some not included. This table has 60,000 to 65,000 clones, less than 95% appearing once. Sample: CD4+ or CD8+ T cells sorted from blood, taken in a trial of the OX40 agonist ivuxolimab. V gene TRBV7-6 combines with J gene TRBJ2-3; D assignment may be TRBD1 or TRBD2 (5 bases each). The TCR comes from an adult with an advanced solid tumor such as melanoma, head and neck, liver or kidney cancer. For the CDR3, the DNA is TGTGCCAGCAGCTTAAGCCAGGGCGGGGATACGCAGTATTTT. This gives the protein CASSLSQGGDTQYF.